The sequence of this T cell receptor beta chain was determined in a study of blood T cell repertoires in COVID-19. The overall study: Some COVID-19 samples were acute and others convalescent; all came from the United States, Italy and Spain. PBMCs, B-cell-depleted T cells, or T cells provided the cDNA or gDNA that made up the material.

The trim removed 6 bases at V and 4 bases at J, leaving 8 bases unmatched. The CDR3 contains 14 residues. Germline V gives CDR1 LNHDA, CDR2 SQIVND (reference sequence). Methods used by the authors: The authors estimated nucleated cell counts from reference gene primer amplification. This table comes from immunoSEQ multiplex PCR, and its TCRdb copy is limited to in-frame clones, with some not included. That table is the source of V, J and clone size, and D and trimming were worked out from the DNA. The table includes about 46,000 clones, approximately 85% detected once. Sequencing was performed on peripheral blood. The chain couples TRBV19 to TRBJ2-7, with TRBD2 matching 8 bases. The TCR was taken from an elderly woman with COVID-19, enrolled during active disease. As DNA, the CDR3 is TGTGCCAGTAGACGCCGGGAGGGCCCGTACGAGCAGTACTTC. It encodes CASRRREGPYEQYF.